Each of the 16 T cell receptor beta chains below was sequenced from the same sample in a study of control samples from healthy donors and cancer patients (dated by TCRdb to about 2020). The protocol used for the library was the immunoSEQ multiplex PCR assay. The table comes from immuneACCESS by way of TCRdb, which keeps in-frame sequences with V and J called. Part of the clones is missing from these tables; in studies checked, under half for an unresolved V gene and the rest for unknown reasons. The sample table holds about 98,000 clones, of which about 79% were seen once. The ten largest account for 8% to 11% of the sample. The sample was blood. These receptors came from a woman aged 25 to 45 in good health.

This clone was found a few times. V usage is TRBV12-3 or TRBV12-4 and J usage is TRBJ1-1; D call uncertain. The CDR3 has 13 amino acids. The V and J ends lost 7 bases and 6 bases respectively, with 15 bases between them. CDR3 DNA sequence: TGTGCCAGCACCCTAAGATGGCAGTCTGAAGCTTTCTTT. Translation gives CASTLRWQSEAFF.

The chain carries TRBV11-2 and TRBJ1-3; D is unclear. The germline V gene encodes CDR1 SGHAT and CDR2 FQNNGV. CDR3 length equals 14 residues. The V end was cut by 5 bases, the J end by 4 bases, with 12 bases between. The CDR3 bases are TGTGCCAGCAGCCCTAGCGTGGGGGGAAACACCATATATTTT. This translates into CASSPSVGGNTIYF.

This chain connects TRBV12-5 to TRBJ2-4, with 7 bases fitting TRBD1. This CDR3 is 13 amino acids long. CDR1 LGHNT and CDR2 FRNRAP come from the germline V gene. The V gene end was trimmed by 6 bases and the J gene end by 8 bases; junction bases not matched to a gene: 7. Here the CDR3 DNA reads TGTGCTAGTGGGCGGACAGGCTCGCACATTCAGTACTTC. Encoded protein: CASGRTGSHIQYF.

The genes are TRBV3-1 (or the pseudogene TRBV3-2) and TRBJ2-3, with D unclear. Trimming pared 0 bases from V and 4 bases from J, leaving 23 bases between. This CDR3 has 19 residues. Germline V lookup: CDR1 LGHDT, CDR2 YNNKEL (reference sequence). In DNA form, the CDR3 reads TGTGCCAGCAGCCAAGATCGGCGGCGTTTGGATTGGACCGCAGATACGCAGTATTTT. It encodes CASSQDRRRLDWTADTQYF.

The chain links TRBV5-3 to TRBJ1-2; D is uncertain. TRBV5-3 is treated as an ORF (open reading frame) with a function not yet certain. The CDR3 consists of 19 residues. The germline V and J ends were trimmed by 0 bases and 4 bases, with 25 bases remaining between them. The CDR3 nucleotides are TGTGCCAGAAGCTTGGAATCCGGGGAGGGCTCCTCTAGCGCCTATGGCTACACCTTC. Its protein product is CARSLESGEGSSSAYGYTF.

This rearrangement joins TRBV7-2 to TRBJ1-2; D perhaps matches TRBD1 (5 bases). The germline V and J ends were trimmed by 5 bases and 0 bases, with 10 bases remaining between them. Germline V gene sequence: CDR1 SGHTA, CDR2 FQGNSA. The CDR3 loop spans 14 amino acids. CDR3 sequence reads: CASSVQVTNYGYTF. CDR3 coding DNA: TGTGCCAGCAGCGTACAGGTCACTAACTATGGCTACACCTTC.

The chain carries TRBV19 and TRBJ1-1, with D possibly matching TRBD1 (5 bases). Germline V lookup: CDR1 LNHDA, CDR2 SQIVND (reference sequence). This CDR3 is built from 15 residues. The germline V and J ends were trimmed by 9 bases and 0 bases, with 17 bases remaining between them. Written as DNA, the CDR3 is TGTGCCAGCCACAAGGCAAGGGGCCTGAACACTGAAGCTTTCTTT. This encodes CASHKARGLNTEAFF.

This clone was found once. The chain has TRBV7-2 and TRBJ2-2; 8 bases map to TRBD1. Germline values: CDR1 SGHTA, CDR2 FQGNSA. Germline trimming cut 2 bases from V and 4 bases from J; bases unmatched to any gene: 6. CDR3 size: 16 residues. The CDR3 loop is CASSLFRQGTTGELFF. The CDR3 region has the DNA TGTGCCAGCAGCTTATTCAGACAGGGGACCACCGGGGAGCTGTTTTTT.

The rearrangement uses TRBV4-3 and TRBJ2-2; 11 bases are a match to TRBD2. Germline V lookup: CDR1 LGHNA, CDR2 YSLEER. Losses at the gene ends were 4 bases for V and 7 bases for J; bases not matched to a gene: 11. This CDR3 is 17 amino acids long. The CDR3 here is CASSLAPGLAEGGELFF. The CDR3 DNA reads as TGCGCCAGCAGCCTAGCCCCGGGACTAGCGGAGGGCGGGGAGCTGTTTTTT.

This chain joins TRBV25-1 and TRBJ2-4, with 7 bases lining up with TRBD2. V dropped 4 bases and J dropped 7; count of bases not matched to a gene: 13. This CDR3 has 16 amino acids. Germline values: CDR1 MGHDK, CDR2 SYGVNS. The CDR3 loop reads CASSASLAGRGNIQYF. Here the CDR3 DNA reads TGTGCCAGCAGTGCCTCGTTAGCGGGTCGAGGGAACATTCAGTACTTC. Full variable domain (outside the CDR3, taken from reference TRBV25-1 and TRBJ2-4): EADIYQTPRYLVIGTGKKITLECSQTMGHDKMYWYQQDPGMELHLIHYSYGVNSTEKGDLSSESTVSRIRTEHFPLTLESARPSHTSQYLCASSASLAGRGNIQYFGAGTRLSVL.

The chain combines TRBV5-1 with TRBJ1-1; 7 bases match TRBD1. Germline V gene sequence: CDR1 SGHRS, CDR2 YFSETQ. The CDR3 contains 14 residues. The V and J ends lost 0 bases and 4 bases, in that order; junction bases with no gene match: 3. The CDR3 sequence: CASSLEGASTEAFF. CDR3 nucleotide sequence: TGCGCCAGCAGCTTGGAGGGGGCTAGCACTGAAGCTTTCTTT.

A few counts support this clone. The J gene is TRBJ1-5, the V gene TRBV6-4; 11 nucleotides match TRBD1. The J segment lost 5 bases and the V segment lost 0 bases, leaving 6 bases of the junction unmatched. Germline V gene lookup returns CDR1 MRHNA and CDR2 SNTAGT. The CDR3 loop spans 17 amino acids. The CDR3, as DNA: TGTGCCAGCAGTGACTCGGGACAGGGGGTCGCGTATCAGCCCCAGCATTTT. Translated: CASSDSGQGVAYQPQHF.

The rearrangement uses TRBV10-1 and TRBJ1-1, with 7 bases fitting TRBD1. The V and J ends lost 0 bases and 2 bases, in that order; junction bases with no gene match: 6. Per the germline V gene, CDR1 is WNHNN and CDR2 is SYGVQD (reference sequence). The CDR3 contains 16 residues. CDR3 region: CASSESAQGENTEAFF. CDR3 DNA sequence: TGCGCCAGCAGTGAGTCGGCCCAGGGGGAAAACACTGAAGCTTTCTTT.

The genes are TRBV30 and TRBJ2-2; 8 bases are shared with TRBD1. V gave up 2 bases and J gave up 4 bases; unmatched junction bases: 6. Germline loops: CDR1 GTSNPN, CDR2 SVGIG (reference sequence). The CDR3 has 15 amino acids. The CDR3 reads CAWSQPDRATGELFF. CDR3 sequence (DNA): TGTGCCTGGAGTCAGCCGGACAGGGCCACCGGGGAGCTGTTTTTT.

The rearrangement joins TRBV2 to TRBJ1-2; a possible D gene is TRBD1 (5 bases). From germline, CDR1 is SNHLY and CDR2 FYNNEI. The CDR3 loop spans 14 amino acids. Trimming left V 3 bases short and J 3 bases short, with 11 bases between. The CDR3: CASSDKGSHYGYTF. The DNA of the CDR3 is TGTGCCAGCAGTGACAAGGGGTCGCACTATGGCTACACCTTC.

The chain combines TRBV10-2 with TRBJ2-5, with D possibly being TRBD2 (6 bases). V lost 7 bases and J 5 bases, leaving 14 bases between the germline ends. Looked up from germline, CDR1 is WSHSY and CDR2 is SAAADI. CDR3 length: 13 amino acids. The CDR3 reads CASTGLLGETQYF. CDR3 sequence (DNA): TGCGCCAGCACGGGACTTCTAGGGGAGACCCAGTACTTC.